This T cell receptor beta chain was sequenced in a study of radiation and T cells in renal cell carcinoma. TCRdb's table, derived via immunoSEQ multiplex PCR, lists solely in-frame clones and lacks some. This sample has tens of thousands of clones, with approximately 82% found just once. CDR1 and CDR2 (germline): SGHDT, YYEEEE. CDR3 size: 13 residues. Stated time point: blood 4 weeks post-SBRT, at nephrectomy. As for treatment: 15 Gy SBRT to primary tumor, nephrectomy 4 weeks later. This clone was observed a single time. The junction and the germline gene differ at one end; a read error may be behind it.

Specimen: blood, collected from a patient whose treatment included radiotherapy and nephrectomy. This sequence joins TRBV5-6 and TRBJ2-7, with D possibly matching TRBD1 (6 bases). The receptor comes from a woman aged 60-70 years with renal cell carcinoma. The chain's CDR3 is CASSSDLRQVRDF. The CDR3, as DNA: TGTGCCAGCAGCTCCGACCTAAGACAGGTTCGGGACTTC.